This T cell receptor (beta chain) originates from a study of shared clonotypes between healthy human individuals. Findings and limits, study-wide: The low donor count limited represented genetic and exposure-history diversity.

A remark on this clone: Its matching antigen is unknown.

Here immunoSEQ multiplex PCR was the method, and the copy in TCRdb shows in-frame clones only, minus some. Of 2 million to 2.5 million clones listed, 95% are singletons. V dropped 0 bases and J dropped 6; count of bases not matched to a gene: 5. CDR3 length: 14 amino acids. In germline, CDR1 is SGDLS, CDR2 YYNGEE. The rearrangement links TRBV9 to TRBJ1-1, with 7 bases identical to TRBD1. This clonotype originated in a man between 18 and 35 years old in good health. Sequencing was done on a sample of naive CD4+ T cells sorted from blood. Subset in this sample: CD45RA+ positively selected. The CDR3 region is CASSVGGTGAEAFF. CDR3 sequence (DNA): TGTGCCAGCAGCGTAGGGGGTACAGGGGCTGAAGCTTTCTTT.